A single sample is the source of the 30 T cell receptor beta chains below, sequenced in a study of Japanese encephalitis immunity and Zika vaccine responses. CFSE-labeled PBMCs were cultured approximately six days with peptide pools, each at 0.9 to 1 ug/mL. Unfixed live CD56-CD19-CD16-CD3+CD4+ CFSE-low cells were sorted as proliferating CD4 T cells. TCRdb independently ran MiXCR on the 5' RACE reads; one entry per CDR3 protein. The data show 1,500 to 2,000 distinct CDR3 sequences, about 5.1% seen once. Sequenced material: antigen-activated CD4+ T cells from blood, cultured, taken during a Zika inactivated vaccine study. The receptors come from an adult woman who received an inactivated Zika virus vaccine.

The CDR3 spells CSAAVGGKDEQFF. The CDR3 region has the DNA TGCAGTGCAGCGGTGGGGGGAAAAGATGAGCAGTTCTTC. This rearrangement joins TRBV20-1 to TRBJ2-1; the D gene is possibly TRBD2 (6 bases). The CDR3 runs 13 residues. Trimming cost V 6 bases and J 8 bases, with 17 bases left between them. Germline values: CDR1 DFQATT, CDR2 SNEGSKA (reference sequence).

This chain joins TRBV11-2 and TRBJ2-4; 9 bases are shared with TRBD1. The CDR3 contains 15 residues. CDR1 and CDR2 (germline): SGHAT, FQNNGV. The ends lost 5 bases at V and 10 bases at J; junction bases unmatched: 12. The CDR3 region is CASSLTPGQGEIQYF. CDR3 nucleotides: TGTGCCAGCAGCCTAACGCCGGGACAGGGAGAAATTCAGTACTTC.

V and J are TRBV21-1 and TRBJ2-3. TRBV21-1 is flagged as a pseudogene. The length of the CDR3 is 14 residues. In DNA form, the CDR3 reads TGTGCCAGCCTGGTAGTAACTGGCACAGATACGCAGTATTTT. Encoded protein: CASLVVTGTDTQYF.

By frequency in the sample, this clonotype is medium-sized. The rearrangement uses TRBV10-2 and TRBJ2-1; TRBD1 matches at 7 bases. This CDR3 has 18 residues. Germline CDR1 reads WSHSY; CDR2 reads SAAADI. The V and J ends lost 4 bases and 4 bases, in that order; junction bases with no gene match: 16. The CDR3 spells CASSGPRGQGRRYNEQFF. As DNA, the CDR3 is TGCGCCAGCAGTGGACCAAGGGGGCAGGGGAGAAGGTACAATGAGCAGTTCTTC.

At least ten counts were recorded for this clonotype. The rearrangement uses TRBV6-2 or TRBV6-3 and TRBJ2-7; no clear D gene. V shed 6 bases and J shed 7 bases, with 25 bases lying between them. There are 16 residues in the CDR3. Germline lookup yields CDR1 MNHEY and CDR2 SVGEGT. CDR3 in DNA: TGTGCCAGCAGCCATCCGCCAACGGCCTTTCCAAGGGAGCAGTACTTC. It encodes CASSHPPTAFPREQYF.

The rearrangement links TRBV6-2 or TRBV6-3 to TRBJ1-5, with a tentative D call TRBD1 (5 bases). Trimming removed 0 bases at V and 9 bases at J, with 15 bases between. Germline assignment: CDR1 MNHEY and CDR2 SVGEGT. This CDR3 contains 15 residues. The CDR3 sequence is CASSYSTSQVRPQHF. CDR3 coding DNA: TGTGCCAGCAGTTACTCGACCTCACAGGTACGGCCCCAGCATTTT.

This clonotype has more than one count but fewer than ten. The CDR3 spells CASSFLAEETQYF. CDR3 sequence (DNA): TGTGCCAGCAGTTTTCTAGCGGAAGAGACCCAGTACTTC. This chain joins TRBV12-3 or TRBV12-4 and TRBJ2-5; 7 bases agree with TRBD2. The CDR3 covers 13 residues. V dropped 3 bases and J dropped 3; count of bases not matched to a gene: 1.

By its share, this clonotype is medium-sized (0.01 to 0.1%). This chain joins TRBV10-2 and TRBJ1-2; D is unclear. Trimming cost V 10 bases and J 8 bases, with 14 bases left between them. Germline CDR1 WSHSY, CDR2 SAAADI. The CDR3 spans 11 residues. CDR3: CAKPRGKGYTF. CDR3 nucleotide sequence: TGCGCCAAACCCCGAGGAAAGGGCTACACCTTC.

J is TRBJ1-1 and V is TRBV7-2, with D perhaps matching TRBD1 (6 bases). The germline CDR1 and CDR2 sequences are SGHTA and FQGNSA. There are 14 residues in the CDR3. The V gene lost 1 base and the J gene lost 4 bases, with 10 bases spanning the gap. The CDR3 sequence: CASSLVGGATEAFF. The CDR3 coding sequence is TGTGCCAGCAGCTTAGTAGGGGGGGCCACTGAAGCTTTCTTT.

The genes are TRBV10-2 and TRBJ2-6; TRBD2 matches at 10 bases. The CDR3 contains 18 residues. V dropped 5 bases and J dropped 0; count of bases not matched to a gene: 7. The germline gives CDR1 WSHSY, CDR2 SAAADI. The CDR3 DNA follows: TGCGCCAGCAGTCTAGCGGGGGCCCGAATCTCTGGGGCCAACGTCCTGACTTTC. Translated, it gives CASSLAGARISGANVLTF.

This chain uses TRBV20-1 with TRBJ1-1; D not resolved. This CDR3 contains 14 residues. The germline V gene has CDR1 DFQATT and CDR2 SNEGSKA (reference sequence). V lost 4 bases and J 5 bases, leaving 17 bases between the germline ends. The CDR3 here is CSANERVGRTEAFF. CDR3 bases: TGCAGTGCTAACGAAAGGGTCGGTAGAACTGAAGCTTTCTTT.

Judged by abundance, this clonotype is medium-sized. The chain joins TRBV28 to TRBJ1-5; no reliable D call. This CDR3 is 13 amino acids long. Between the trimmed V and J ends, which lost 6 bases and 4 bases, there was a span of 10 bases. Germline lookup yields CDR1 MDHEN and CDR2 SYDVKM. CDR3 bases: TGTGCCAGCAGACTCGACTGGAATCAGCCCCAGCATTTT. Translating it yields CASRLDWNQPQHF.

Ten or more counts support this clonotype. The J gene is TRBJ2-2, the V gene TRBV20-1; D is perhaps TRBD2 (6 bases). There are 13 residues in the CDR3. The V end was cut by 6 bases, the J end by 0 bases, with 8 bases between. Germline assignment: CDR1 DFQATT and CDR2 SNEGSKA (reference sequence). The CDR3 DNA reads TGCAGTGCCAGGAGGGCGAACACCGGGGAGCTGTTTTTT. As protein: CSARRANTGELFF.

This clonotype was picked up many times. V gene TRBV19 combines with J gene TRBJ1-4; D is unclear. From germline, CDR1 is LNHDA and CDR2 SQIVND (reference sequence). Trimming shortened V by 7 bases and J by 7 bases, and 19 bases separated the two germline ends. The CDR3 is 15 residues long. This CDR3 is CASTSIRPGGEKLFF. As DNA, the CDR3 is TGTGCCAGTACCAGTATAAGGCCAGGTGGTGAAAAACTGTTTTTT. Supplemented by reference TRBV19 and TRBJ1-4, the full variable domain reads DGGITQSPKYLFRKEGQNVTLSCEQNLNHDAMYWYRQDPGQGLRLIYYSQIVNDFQKGDIAEGYSVSREKKESFPLTVTSAQKNPTAFYLCASTSIRPGGEKLFFGSGTQLSVL.

At least ten counts were recorded for this clonotype. V and J are TRBV6-2 or TRBV6-3 and TRBJ2-7; unclear D gene. The germline gives CDR1 MNHEY, CDR2 SVGEGT. The V end lost 0 bases, the J end lost 0 bases, and 12 bases lay between the germline ends. This CDR3 is 16 amino acids long. The CDR3 DNA sequence: TGTGCCAGCAGTTACTCGGCCGGGTTTCGCTCCTACGAGCAGTACTTC. Amino acid sequence: CASSYSAGFRSYEQYF.

In its sample, this clonotype was seen a few times. The chain recombines TRBV6-2 or TRBV6-3 with TRBJ2-7; 8 bases map to TRBD1. The CDR3 sequence is 16 residues long. Germline V gene lookup returns CDR1 MNHEY and CDR2 SVGEGT. The V gene end was trimmed by 6 bases and the J gene end by 5 bases; junction bases not matched to a gene: 15. CDR3 residues: CASSFQGPQGGHEQYF. The CDR3 region has the DNA TGTGCCAGCAGCTTCCAGGGTCCACAGGGGGGCCACGAGCAGTACTTC.

The rearrangement links TRBV11-2 to TRBJ1-6; D unclear. The CDR3 extends over 14 amino acids. Germline V gene lookup returns CDR1 SGHAT and CDR2 FQNNGV. V lost 4 bases and J lost 10, with 14 bases in between. Here the CDR3 reads CASSSVVQASPLHF. The CDR3 DNA sequence: TGTGCCAGCAGCTCGGTGGTCCAGGCCTCACCCCTCCACTTT.

By proportion, this clonotype is large. CDR3 in amino acids: CASSLDIYAEQYF. The CDR3 DNA is TGTGCCAGCAGCTTAGATATTTACGCCGAGCAGTACTTC. The chain couples TRBV7-2 to TRBJ2-7; D call uncertain. The CDR3 extends over 13 amino acids. Trimming removed 1 base at V and 6 bases at J, with 10 bases between. Germline CDR1 SGHTA, CDR2 FQGNSA.

This clonotype is categorized as medium-sized. J is TRBJ2-5 and V is TRBV12-3 or TRBV12-4, with 10 bases aligning to TRBD2. Germline trimming cut 6 bases from V and 0 bases from J; bases unmatched to any gene: 4. The CDR3 consists of 15 residues. This CDR3 is CASRVAGGNQETQYF. The CDR3 DNA sequence: TGTGCCAGCAGGGTAGCGGGGGGCAACCAAGAGACCCAGTACTTC.

This clonotype showed up just a few times. This chain uses TRBV12-3 or TRBV12-4 with TRBJ1-1; possibly TRBD1 for D (5 bases). With 7 bases removed from V and 0 bases from J, the gap between germline ends came to 15 bases. The CDR3 length is 15 residues. The CDR3, as DNA: TGTGCCAGCATTTCCGGCCAAGGGGTGAACACTGAAGCTTTCTTT. This codes for CASISGQGVNTEAFF.

There are many counts of this clonotype. The chain recombines TRBV7-2 with TRBJ2-7, with D possibly matching TRBD2 (6 bases). The germline V gene has CDR1 SGHTA and CDR2 FQGNSA. V shed 7 bases and J shed 4 bases, with 14 bases lying between them. This CDR3 has 13 residues. The CDR3 loop reads CASNPGVLYEQYF. The CDR3 nucleotides are TGTGCCAGCAACCCGGGGGTGCTTTACGAGCAGTACTTC.

This clonotype was counted a few times. This sequence joins TRBV28 and TRBJ2-7, with TRBD1 matching over 9 bases. The CDR3 sequence is 15 residues long. V gave up 8 bases and J gave up 5 bases; unmatched junction bases: 13. Germline values: CDR1 MDHEN, CDR2 SYDVKM. The CDR3 sequence: CASGSLQGANDEQYF. For the CDR3, the DNA is TGTGCCAGCGGATCACTACAGGGGGCTAACGACGAGCAGTACTTC.

V and J are TRBV7-2 and TRBJ2-7; TRBD1 might be the D (6 bases). The V end lost 4 bases, the J end lost 2 bases, and 12 bases lay between the germline ends. This CDR3 is 14 amino acids long. Germline V CDR1 and CDR2: SGHTA, FQGNSA. The CDR3 DNA sequence: TGTGCCAGCAGCTCGAACAGGGTAGCCTACGAGCAGTACTTC. Translation: CASSSNRVAYEQYF. Together with reference TRBV7-2 and TRBJ2-7, the CDR3 gives the full variable domain: GAGVSQSPSNKVTEKGKDVELRCDPISGHTALYWYRQSLGQGLEFLIYFQGNSAPDKSGLPSDRFSAERTGGSVSTLTIQRTQQEDSAVYLCASSSNRVAYEQYFGPGTRLTVT.

The chain links TRBV7-2 to TRBJ2-7, with 9 bases that match TRBD1. Germline assignment: CDR1 SGHTA and CDR2 FQGNSA. The ends lost 5 bases at V and 3 bases at J; junction bases unmatched: 8. The CDR3 covers 15 residues. CDR3 loop: CASSVGTGFVYEQYF. The DNA for the CDR3 is TGTGCCAGCAGCGTCGGGACAGGGTTCGTCTACGAGCAGTACTTC.

This clonotype was recorded at least ten times. The chain recombines TRBV9 with TRBJ1-5; D is ambiguous. The CDR3 sequence is 15 residues long. Germline V gene lookup returns CDR1 SGDLS and CDR2 YYNGEE. The V end lost 1 base, the J end lost 0 bases, and 8 bases lay between the germline ends. The CDR3 here is CASSVNDYSNQPQHF. CDR3 in DNA: TGTGCCAGCAGCGTAAACGATTATAGCAATCAGCCCCAGCATTTT. The full variable domain, completed using reference TRBV9 and TRBJ1-5, is DSGVTQTPKHLITATGQRVTLRCSPRSGDLSVYWYQQSLDQGLQFLIQYYNGEERAKGNILERFSAQQFPDLHSELNLSSLELGDSALYFCASSVNDYSNQPQHFGDGTRLSIL.

By proportion, this clonotype is medium-sized (0.01 to 0.1%). V gene TRBV27 combines with J gene TRBJ2-1; no clear D. Germline CDR1 is MNHEY and CDR2 is SMNVEV (reference sequence). V lost 4 bases, J lost 0 bases, and 13 bases lay in between. This CDR3 comprises 16 residues. CDR3: CASSSTHASSYNEQFF. The CDR3, as DNA: TGTGCCAGCAGTTCTACTCATGCCAGCTCCTACAATGAGCAGTTCTTC.

This clonotype rates as medium-sized. V gene TRBV20-1 combines with J gene TRBJ2-7; D possibly uses TRBD1 or TRBD2 (6 bases each). The CDR3 extends over 13 amino acids. V dropped 3 bases and J dropped 1 base, with 10 bases sitting between them. Germline CDR1 DFQATT, CDR2 SNEGSKA (reference sequence). CDR3 nucleotides: TGCAGTGCTAGCGGGGGCCATTCCTACGAGCAGTACTTC. Translating gives CSASGGHSYEQYF.

At least ten counts were recorded for this clonotype. The gene calls are TRBV5-1 and TRBJ1-1; TRBD1 might be the D (5 bases). CDR1 is SGHRS, CDR2 YFSETQ, per germline. V lost 0 bases to trimming and J lost 8 bases, with 8 bases between them. The CDR3 has 12 residues. The CDR3: CASSLEGYEAFF. The CDR3 nucleotides are TGCGCCAGCAGCTTGGAGGGGTACGAAGCTTTCTTT.

This clonotype appeared many times. The J gene is TRBJ1-1, the V gene TRBV20-1, with D perhaps TRBD1 (6 bases). The CDR3 is 16 amino acids. Germline V gene sequence: CDR1 DFQATT, CDR2 SNEGSKA (reference sequence). Trimming took 0 bases from V and 0 from J, leaving 14 bases between them. CDR3 in DNA: TGCAGTGCTAGAGATCCCCAGGGGAGGATGAACACTGAAGCTTTCTTT. It is translated as CSARDPQGRMNTEAFF.

This rearrangement joins TRBV7-9 to TRBJ2-1; D is unresolved. Germline values: CDR1 SEHNR, CDR2 FQNEAQ (reference sequence). The CDR3 is 17 amino acids. V gave up 5 bases and J gave up 0 bases, with 17 bases separating them. The CDR3 loop reads CASSPRQFFSSYNEQFF. The CDR3 DNA reads TGTGCCAGCAGCCCCCGGCAGTTCTTTAGCTCCTACAATGAGCAGTTCTTC.